The 27 T cell receptor beta chains reported below all come from one sample, sequenced in a study of T-cell reconstitution after alpha-beta-depleted transplantation in children. Unique molecular identifiers tagged the TCRbeta library. TCRdb re-called the PCR reads with MiXCR, one entry per CDR3 protein. Of about 640,000 distinct CDR3 sequences detected, 16% appear once; the ten largest clones hold 0.8% to 1.1%. The sequenced sample was PBMCs from the stem cell graft donor, obtained from the stem cell graft. The receptors derive from a human donor who donated a stem cell graft to a child with acute myeloid leukemia.

The chain recombines TRBV11-2 with TRBJ1-5; possibly TRBD1 for D (5 bases). With 9 bases removed from V and 0 bases from J, the gap between germline ends came to 21 bases. Germline loops: CDR1 SGHAT, CDR2 FQNNGV. This CDR3 comprises 17 residues. CDR3 residues: CASAGGLSGYSNQPQHF. The CDR3, as DNA: TGTGCCAGTGCGGGGGGTCTGAGCGGATATAGCAATCAGCCCCAGCATTTT. Full variable domain (missing parts from reference TRBV11-2 and TRBJ1-5): EAGVAQSPRYKIIEKRQSVAFWCNPISGHATLYWYQQILGQGPKLLIQFQNNGVVDDSQLPKDRFSAERLKGVDSTLKIQPAKLEDSAVYLCASAGGLSGYSNQPQHFGDGTRLSIL.

The V and J genes are TRBV5-5 and TRBJ1-5, with D maybe TRBD1 (5 bases). V dropped 4 bases and J dropped 4 bases, with 15 bases sitting between them. The germline gives CDR1 SGHKS, CDR2 YYEKEE (reference sequence). This CDR3 contains 15 residues. The CDR3 here is CASSGGLAGNQPQHF. The CDR3 DNA is TGTGCCAGCAGCGGGGGATTGGCAGGGAATCAGCCCCAGCATTTT.

This clonotype was seen only a few times. This sequence joins TRBV20-1 and TRBJ1-3; TRBD1 might be the D (6 bases). This CDR3 contains 15 residues. Trimming cost V 6 bases and J 2 bases, with 17 bases left between them. CDR1 is DFQATT, CDR2 SNEGSKA, per germline (reference sequence). CDR3 in DNA: TGCAGTGCCACCGAGGTCGGACAGCCTGGAAACACCATATATTTT. Translation: CSATEVGQPGNTIYF.

The rearrangement links TRBV20-1 to TRBJ2-3, with D possibly matching TRBD1 (5 bases). The CDR3 contains 15 residues. In germline, CDR1 is DFQATT, CDR2 SNEGSKA (reference sequence). V was trimmed by 0 bases and J by 3 bases, leaving 13 bases between them. In DNA form, the CDR3 reads TGCAGTGCTAGAGATGCCCAGGGCGGTACAGATACGCAGTATTTT. As protein: CSARDAQGGTDTQYF.

V is TRBV15 and J is TRBJ2-1; D unresolved. Germline assignment: CDR1 LNHNV and CDR2 YYDKDF (reference sequence). V lost 3 bases to trimming and J lost 5 bases, with 8 bases between them. This CDR3 region has 13 residues. The CDR3, as DNA: TGTGCCACCAGCAGGGGCTTCGACAATGAGCAGTTCTTC. The encoded protein is CATSRGFDNEQFF.

In this sample, this clonotype turned up a few times. The chain joins TRBV9 to TRBJ2-2, with D unresolved. Per germline, CDR1 SGDLS and CDR2 YYNGEE. This CDR3 has 15 residues. Trimming cost V 0 bases and J 3 bases, with 9 bases left between them. The CDR3 nucleotides are TGTGCCAGCAGCGTAGTGGGCAGCTACACCGGGGAGCTGTTTTTT. Translating gives CASSVVGSYTGELFF.

This clonotype occurred many times. This chain joins TRBV27 and TRBJ2-1; weak D call: TRBD1 (6 bases). Germline CDR1 MNHEY, CDR2 SMNVEV (reference sequence). The V gene lost 3 bases and the J gene lost 5 bases, with 14 bases spanning the gap. The CDR3 is 15 residues long. The CDR3 region is CASSFLQGANNEQFF. Written as DNA, the CDR3 is TGTGCCAGCAGTTTTTTACAGGGCGCAAACAATGAGCAGTTCTTC.

This chain links TRBV12-3 or TRBV12-4 with TRBJ2-4, with TRBD2 identical over 7 bases. V was clipped by 3 bases and J by 4 bases; unmatched bases: 6. The CDR3 is made up of 15 amino acids. The CDR3 coding sequence is TGTGCCAGCAGTTTCAGGCCAGCGGGGAAAAACATTCAGTACTTC. Protein sequence: CASSFRPAGKNIQYF.

The gene calls are TRBV12-3 or TRBV12-4 and TRBJ2-2; 8 positions agree with TRBD2. The CDR3 sequence is 15 residues long. The V segment lost 7 bases and the J segment 7 bases; nucleotides outside the gene matches: 11. CDR3 sequence reads: CASNYGGGDIGELFF. In nucleotides, the CDR3 is TGTGCCAGCAACTACGGGGGGGGTGATATCGGGGAGCTGTTTTTT.

The chain couples TRBV7-9 to TRBJ1-1, with D uncertain. The germline V and J ends were trimmed by 5 bases and 1 base, with 14 bases remaining between them. The CDR3 extends over 15 amino acids. Germline V gene data show CDR1 as SEHNR and CDR2 as FQNEAQ (reference sequence). CDR3 in amino acids: CASSRAYGRNTEAFF. DNA for the CDR3: TGTGCCAGCAGCAGGGCGTACGGTCGGAACACTGAAGCTTTCTTT.

This clonotype was detected many times. Written as DNA, the CDR3 is TGTGCCAGCAGTCCAAGGGCAACAGGGGTAAACTATGGCTACACCTTC. Amino acid sequence: CASSPRATGVNYGYTF. The chain employs TRBV27 and TRBJ1-2; TRBD1 agrees at 7 bases. Per the germline V gene, CDR1 is MNHEY and CDR2 is SMNVEV (reference sequence). The CDR3 consists of 16 residues. V was clipped by 5 bases and J by 2 bases; unmatched bases: 11.

This clonotype was seen only a few times. The CDR3 coding sequence is TGTGCCAGCAGCTTAAGGGAAGTTATGAACACTGAAGCTTTCTTT. Translated, it gives CASSLREVMNTEAFF. The chain employs TRBV7-2 and TRBJ1-1; D ambiguous. CDR1 and CDR2 (germline): SGHTA, FQGNSA. V was clipped by 2 bases and J by 0 bases, with 10 bases between them. The CDR3 length is 15 residues.

This chain uses TRBV27 with TRBJ2-7; 7 bases line up with TRBD2. The CDR3 runs 14 residues. Germline CDR1 MNHEY, CDR2 SMNVEV (reference sequence). V lost 6 bases and J lost 2; bases outside the gene matches: 7. The CDR3 DNA is TGTGCCAGCAGCCGAGGCGGGAGAACCTACGAGCAGTACGTC. Amino acids: CASSRGGRTYEQYV.

This chain joins TRBV29-1 and TRBJ2-4; tentatively, D is TRBD1 (6 bases). Trimming removed 4 bases from V and 2 bases from J, with 15 bases in between. The CDR3 extends over 15 amino acids. Germline V lookup: CDR1 SQVTM, CDR2 ANQGSEA. CDR3 in DNA: TGCAGCGTTGGGGAAAGCAGGGGAACCAAAAACATTCAGTACTTC. Translated: CSVGESRGTKNIQYF.

The V and J genes are TRBV7-8 and TRBJ2-1, with 11 nucleotides matching TRBD1. The V segment lost 5 bases and the J segment 0 bases; nucleotides outside the gene matches: 9. Germline values: CDR1 SGHVS, CDR2 FQNEAQ. This CDR3 has 18 residues. This chain's CDR3 is CASSRDRGGYSSYNEQFF. The DNA for the CDR3 is TGTGCCAGCAGCCGGGACAGGGGGGGTTATAGCTCCTACAATGAGCAGTTCTTC.

This clonotype was detected a few times. This chain links TRBV7-2 with TRBJ2-3; D may be TRBD2 (7 bases). Germline V CDR1 and CDR2: SGHTA, FQGNSA. The CDR3 covers 17 residues. V was trimmed by 5 bases and J by 2 bases, leaving 20 bases between them. The CDR3 spells CASSLMGGRGYTDTQYF. DNA for the CDR3: TGTGCCAGCAGCCTTATGGGGGGGCGGGGGTACACAGATACGCAGTATTTT.

This clonotype occurred many times. The V call is TRBV29-1, the J call TRBJ2-3; 8 nucleotides line up with TRBD1. J was trimmed by 7 bases and V by 7 bases; bases with no gene match: 10. The germline CDR1 and CDR2 sequences are SQVTM and ANQGSEA. This CDR3 is built from 13 residues. The CDR3 bases are TGCAGCGGGTCCCCGACAGGGGACAATACGCAGTATTTT. Encoded protein: CSGSPTGDNTQYF.

The sample holds many counts of this clonotype. This chain joins TRBV12-3 or TRBV12-4 and TRBJ1-6; perhaps TRBD1 as D (6 bases). Trimming cost V 3 bases and J 10 bases, with 13 bases left between them. The CDR3 loop spans 14 amino acids. The CDR3 DNA sequence: TGTGCCAGCAGTTTTGGGGACGGGGGCTCACCCCTCCACTTT. Encoded protein: CASSFGDGGSPLHF.

This rearrangement joins TRBV30 to TRBJ2-2, with 10 bases lining up with TRBD1. Germline V CDR1 and CDR2: GTSNPN, SVGIG (reference sequence). The CDR3 has 14 amino acids. The V gene end was trimmed by 8 bases and the J gene end by 4 bases; junction bases not matched to a gene: 7. CDR3 amino acids: CAQDRGLTTGELFF. CDR3 sequence (DNA): TGTGCCCAAGACAGGGGGCTCACCACCGGGGAGCTGTTTTTT.

The chain employs TRBV7-2 and TRBJ2-3; the D gene is possibly TRBD1 (6 bases). Germline loops: CDR1 SGHTA, CDR2 FQGNSA. The V end lost 5 bases, the J end lost 1 base, and 16 bases lay between the germline ends. This CDR3 contains 16 residues. The CDR3 region is CASSKQTGWGTDTQYF. DNA of the CDR3: TGTGCCAGCAGCAAGCAGACAGGATGGGGCACAGATACGCAGTATTTT.

This clonotype was found many times. The V and J genes are TRBV6-5 and TRBJ2-7; 7 positions match TRBD1. Germline assignment: CDR1 MNHEY and CDR2 SVGAGI. The CDR3 consists of 15 residues. After removal of 6 bases from V and 4 bases from J, the junction contained 12 bases not matched to a gene. The CDR3 loop is CASRVAGGLQYEQYF. The CDR3 nucleotides read TGTGCCAGCAGGGTGGCAGGGGGATTGCAGTACGAGCAGTACTTC.

This clonotype appeared many times. The CDR3 protein is CASSFINSNQPQHF. The CDR3 DNA follows: TGTGCCAGCAGTTTCATCAATAGCAATCAGCCCCAGCATTTT. This sequence joins TRBV27 and TRBJ1-5, with D unclear. The CDR3 is 14 amino acids. The germline V gene has CDR1 MNHEY and CDR2 SMNVEV (reference sequence). The V and J ends lost 3 bases and 0 bases respectively, with 6 bases between them.

The J gene is TRBJ1-1, the V gene TRBV12-3 or TRBV12-4; no firm D call. CDR3 size: 14 residues. Trimming left V 7 bases short and J 4 bases short, with 16 bases between. The CDR3 region has the DNA TGTGCCAGCACAAGGCCTGTTCTGGGCACTGAAGCTTTCTTT. This translates into CASTRPVLGTEAFF.

This clonotype has ten or more counts. The J gene is TRBJ1-1, the V gene TRBV11-2; 7 bases agree with TRBD1. CDR1 SGHAT and CDR2 FQNNGV come from the germline V gene. The CDR3 sequence is 15 residues long. Germline trimming cut 0 bases from V and 2 bases from J; bases unmatched to any gene: 3. The CDR3 DNA reads TGTGCCAGCAGCTTAGACGGGACAGTAAACACTGAAGCTTTCTTT. It yields the protein CASSLDGTVNTEAFF.

The gene calls are TRBV18 and TRBJ1-1, with 8 bases that match TRBD1. Germline lookup yields CDR1 KGHSH and CDR2 LQKENI. J gave up 4 bases and V 0 bases, and 1 base lay outside the gene matches. The CDR3 is made up of 14 amino acids. This CDR3 reads CASSPPDRATEAFF. The CDR3 DNA reads as TGTGCCAGCTCACCACCGGACAGGGCCACTGAAGCTTTCTTT. Full variable domain (outside the CDR3, taken from reference TRBV18 and TRBJ1-1): NAGVMQNPRHLVRRRGQEARLRCSPMKGHSHVYWYRQLPEEGLKFMVYLQKENIIDESGMPKERFSAEFPKEGPSILRIQQVVRGDSAAYFCASSPPDRATEAFFGQGTRLTVV.

A few counts support this clonotype. The gene calls are TRBV19 and TRBJ2-1; weak D call: TRBD2 (6 bases). The V and J ends lost 1 base and 2 bases respectively, with 9 bases between them. Germline CDR1 LNHDA, CDR2 SQIVND (reference sequence). This CDR3 comprises 15 residues. As DNA, the CDR3 is TGTGCCAGTAGTATAGGGGGGGTGGCCTACAATGAGCAGTTCTTC. It encodes CASSIGGVAYNEQFF.

The chain joins TRBV7-2 to TRBJ1-6; unclear D gene. The CDR3 is made up of 15 amino acids. V gave up 3 bases and J gave up 3 bases, with 9 bases separating them. CDR1 is SGHTA and CDR2 is FQGNSA in the germline V gene. The CDR3 loop is CASSFGSLYNSPLHF. In nucleotides, the CDR3 is TGTGCCAGCAGCTTTGGGAGTCTCTATAATTCACCCCTCCACTTT.